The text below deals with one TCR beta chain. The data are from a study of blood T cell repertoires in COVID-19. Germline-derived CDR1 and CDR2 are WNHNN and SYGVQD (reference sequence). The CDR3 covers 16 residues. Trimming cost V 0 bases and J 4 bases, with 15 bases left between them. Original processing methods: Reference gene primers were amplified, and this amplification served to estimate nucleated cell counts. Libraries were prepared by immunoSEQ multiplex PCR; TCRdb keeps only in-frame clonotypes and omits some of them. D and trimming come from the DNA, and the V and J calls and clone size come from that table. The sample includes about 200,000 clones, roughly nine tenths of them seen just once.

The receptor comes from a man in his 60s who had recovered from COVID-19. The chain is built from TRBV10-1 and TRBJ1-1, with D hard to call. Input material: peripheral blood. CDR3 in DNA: TGCGCCAGCAGTGAGTCGACTCGAGGGATAGGCACTGAAGCTTTCTTT. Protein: CASSESTRGIGTEAFF.